The entry that follows covers one T cell receptor beta chain sequence. The source of the sample is a study of cytomegalovirus exposure and HLA in healthy donors. About the study: The early release's HLA-typed donors yielded 65 million to 85 million unique TCRs.

This CDR3 is 14 amino acids long. Germline V lookup: CDR1 MNHNS, CDR2 SASEGT. V shed 8 bases and J 3 bases; nucleotides not matched to a gene: 3. The PCR employed 60 Vbeta primers together with 13 Jbeta primers. Per the original data handling: A later analysis counted about 80 million unique TCR beta chains, some 10 million shared. Clones were sequenced by immunoSEQ multiplex PCR, and TCRdb holds only the in-frame ones, with some missing. The DNA gave D and trimming, while V, J and clone size come from that table. Of 90,000 to 120,000 clones in the sample, 65% to 85% were seen once. Sequencing input: PBMCs. The genes are TRBV6-1 and TRBJ2-2; 10 bases align to TRBD2. This clonotype was sampled from a young man in good health and CMV-seronegative. The CDR3 reads CASGLAGDTGELFF. In nucleotides, the CDR3 is TGTGCCAGCGGGCTAGCGGGGGACACCGGGGAGCTGTTTTTT.